This TCR beta chain comes out of a study of OX40 agonist ivuxolimab in advanced cancers. In the study overall: At 0.01 to 10 mg/kg, ivuxolimab was administered intravenously to patients every 2 weeks. Averaging roughly 60 years in age, with a range of roughly 20 to 80, the cohort was approximately 83% male.

The CDR3 is made up of 15 amino acids. CDR1 is MGHRA, CDR2 YSYEKL, per germline. Blood samples were obtained at baseline, cycle 4 day 1, and cycle 7 day 1. This table comes from immunoSEQ multiplex PCR, and its TCRdb copy is limited to in-frame clones, with some not included. Here the sample spans just over 90,000 clones, 85% to 95% being singletons. Sample: CD4+ or CD8+ T cells sorted from blood, taken in a trial of the OX40 agonist ivuxolimab. V usage is TRBV4-1 and J usage is TRBJ2-5, with D possibly matching TRBD1 (6 bases). The end of the DNA fits TRBJ2-7 better, so the J call may be wrong. The TCR originated in an adult with an advanced solid tumor such as melanoma, head and neck, liver or kidney cancer. The CDR3 DNA reads TGCGCCAGCAGCCCGTTTGACACAGGGCCATACGAGCAGTACTTC. It codes for CASSPFDTGPYEQYF.